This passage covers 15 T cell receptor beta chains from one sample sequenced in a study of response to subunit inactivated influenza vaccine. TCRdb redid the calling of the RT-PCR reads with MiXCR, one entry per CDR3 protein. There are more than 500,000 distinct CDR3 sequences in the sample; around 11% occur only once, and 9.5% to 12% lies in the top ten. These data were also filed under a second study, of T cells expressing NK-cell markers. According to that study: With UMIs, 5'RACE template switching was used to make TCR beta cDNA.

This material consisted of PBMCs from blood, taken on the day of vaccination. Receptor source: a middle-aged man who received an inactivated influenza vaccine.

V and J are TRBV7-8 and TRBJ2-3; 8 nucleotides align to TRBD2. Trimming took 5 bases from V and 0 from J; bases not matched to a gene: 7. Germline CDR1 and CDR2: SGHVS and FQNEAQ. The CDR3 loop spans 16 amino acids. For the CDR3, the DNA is TGTGCCAGCAGCCGTAATAGCGGGATTAGCACAGATACGCAGTATTTT. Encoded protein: CASSRNSGISTDTQYF.

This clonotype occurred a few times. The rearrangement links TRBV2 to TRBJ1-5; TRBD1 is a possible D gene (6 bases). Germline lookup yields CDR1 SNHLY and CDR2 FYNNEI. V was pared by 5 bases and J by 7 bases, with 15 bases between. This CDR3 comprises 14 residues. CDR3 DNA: TGTGCCAGCAGTCCAGGGGTCGGGGGCCAGCCCCAGCATTTT. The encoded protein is CASSPGVGGQPQHF.

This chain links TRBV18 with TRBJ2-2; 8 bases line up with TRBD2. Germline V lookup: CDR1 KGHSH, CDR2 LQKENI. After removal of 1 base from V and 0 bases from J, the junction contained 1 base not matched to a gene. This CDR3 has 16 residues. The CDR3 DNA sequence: TGTGCCAGCTCACCACTTAGCGGGACGAACACCGGGGAGCTGTTTTTT. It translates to CASSPLSGTNTGELFF.

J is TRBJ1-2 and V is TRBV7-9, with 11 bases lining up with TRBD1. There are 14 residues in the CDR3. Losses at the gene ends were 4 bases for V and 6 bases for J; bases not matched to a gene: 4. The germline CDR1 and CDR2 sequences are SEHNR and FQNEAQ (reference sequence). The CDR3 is CASSWTGQGDGYTF. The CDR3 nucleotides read TGTGCCAGCAGCTGGACGGGACAGGGGGATGGCTACACCTTC.

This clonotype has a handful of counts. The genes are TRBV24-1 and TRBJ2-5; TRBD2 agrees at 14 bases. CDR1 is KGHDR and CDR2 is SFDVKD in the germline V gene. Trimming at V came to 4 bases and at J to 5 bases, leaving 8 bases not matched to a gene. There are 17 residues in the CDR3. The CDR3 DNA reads TGTGCCACCAGTGAACGGGGACTAGCGGGAGTTAGGGAGACCCAGTACTTC. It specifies CATSERGLAGVRETQYF.

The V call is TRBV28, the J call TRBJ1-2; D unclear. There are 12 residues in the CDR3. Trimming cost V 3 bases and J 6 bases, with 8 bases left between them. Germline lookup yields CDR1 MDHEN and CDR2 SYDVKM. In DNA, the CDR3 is TGTGCCAGCAGTTTCCCCGGGAATGGCTACACCTTC. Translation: CASSFPGNGYTF.

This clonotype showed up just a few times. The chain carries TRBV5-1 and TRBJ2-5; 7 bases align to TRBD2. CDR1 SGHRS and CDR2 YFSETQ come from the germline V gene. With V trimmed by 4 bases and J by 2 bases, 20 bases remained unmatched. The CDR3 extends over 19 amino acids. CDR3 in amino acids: CASSGRLSGLPRTQETQYF. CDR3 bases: TGCGCCAGCAGCGGGCGACTTAGCGGGTTGCCCCGAACGCAAGAGACCCAGTACTTC.

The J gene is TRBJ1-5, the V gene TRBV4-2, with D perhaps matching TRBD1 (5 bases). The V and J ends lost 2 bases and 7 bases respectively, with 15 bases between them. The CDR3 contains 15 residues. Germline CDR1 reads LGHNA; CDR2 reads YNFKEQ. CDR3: CASSQTDGGGQPQHF. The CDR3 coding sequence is TGTGCCAGCAGCCAAACAGACGGGGGTGGACAGCCCCAGCATTTT.

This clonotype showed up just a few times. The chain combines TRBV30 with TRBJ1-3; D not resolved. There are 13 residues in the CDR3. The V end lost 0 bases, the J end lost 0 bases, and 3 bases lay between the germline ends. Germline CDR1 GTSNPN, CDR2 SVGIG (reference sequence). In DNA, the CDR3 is TGTGCCTGGAGTGTATTCTCTGGAAACACCATATATTTT. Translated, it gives CAWSVFSGNTIYF.

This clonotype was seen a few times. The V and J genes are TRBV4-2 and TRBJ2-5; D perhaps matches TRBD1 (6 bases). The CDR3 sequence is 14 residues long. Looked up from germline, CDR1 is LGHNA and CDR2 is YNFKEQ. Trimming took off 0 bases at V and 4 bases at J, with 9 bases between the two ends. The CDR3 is CASSQDVRGETQYF. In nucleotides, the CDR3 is TGTGCCAGCAGCCAAGACGTCAGGGGAGAGACCCAGTACTTC.

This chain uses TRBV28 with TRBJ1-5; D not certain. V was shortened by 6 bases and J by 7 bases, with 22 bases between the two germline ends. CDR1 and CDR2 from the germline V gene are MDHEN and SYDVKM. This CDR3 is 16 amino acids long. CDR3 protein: CASRGRDKAYSQPQHF. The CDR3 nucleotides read TGTGCCAGCAGAGGTCGAGACAAGGCATACTCACAGCCCCAGCATTTT. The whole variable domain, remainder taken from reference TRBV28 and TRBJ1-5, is DVKVTQSSRYLVKRTGEKVFLECVQDMDHENMFWYRQDPGLGLRLIYFSYDVKMKEKGDIPEGYSVSREKKERFSLILESASTNQTSMYLCASRGRDKAYSQPQHFGDGTRLSIL.

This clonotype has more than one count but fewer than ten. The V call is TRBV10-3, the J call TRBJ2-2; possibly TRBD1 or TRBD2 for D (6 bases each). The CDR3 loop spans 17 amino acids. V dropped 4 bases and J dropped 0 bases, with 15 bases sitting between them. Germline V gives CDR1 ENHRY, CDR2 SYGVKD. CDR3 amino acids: CAISAAGHSSNTGELFF. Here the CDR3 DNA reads TGTGCCATCAGTGCCGCGGGACACTCCTCGAACACCGGGGAGCTGTTTTTT.

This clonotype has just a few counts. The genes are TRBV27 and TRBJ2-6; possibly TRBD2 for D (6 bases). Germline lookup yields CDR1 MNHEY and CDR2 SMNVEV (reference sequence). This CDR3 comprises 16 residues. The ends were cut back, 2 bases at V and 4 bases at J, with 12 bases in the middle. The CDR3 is CASSLGTGDGANVLTF. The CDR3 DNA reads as TGTGCCAGCAGTTTAGGTACGGGGGACGGGGCCAACGTCCTGACTTTC.

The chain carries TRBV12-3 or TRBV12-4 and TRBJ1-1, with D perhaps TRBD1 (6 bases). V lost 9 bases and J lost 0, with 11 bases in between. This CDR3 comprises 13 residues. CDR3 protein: CASQQGLNTEAFF. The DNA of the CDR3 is TGTGCCAGTCAACAGGGATTGAACACTGAAGCTTTCTTT.

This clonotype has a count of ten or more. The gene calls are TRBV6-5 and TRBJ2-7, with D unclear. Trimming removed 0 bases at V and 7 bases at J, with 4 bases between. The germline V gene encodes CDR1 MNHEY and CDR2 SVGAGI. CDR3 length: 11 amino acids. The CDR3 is CASSYSGEQYF. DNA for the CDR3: TGTGCCAGCAGTTACTCGGGGGAGCAGTACTTC.